A selection of T cell receptor beta chains follows, all from one sample in a study of blood T cell repertoires in COVID-19. Clones were read by immunoSEQ multiplex PCR, and TCRdb kept only the in-frame ones, dropping some. The data hold around 370,000 clones, with 91% observed a single time. Sample: peripheral blood. These receptors were taken from a woman aged 18 to 35 who had recovered from COVID-19. CDR3s include the opening cysteine and the closing phenylalanine or tryptophan. Fields, in order: D gene, V gene, clone size, J gene, CDR3 protein, CDR3 DNA. D genes are given only for firm matches. Size is omitted from some rows. Given values are once, few, many or a class for expanded clones.

TRBD1	TRBV9	-	TRBJ1-5	CASSARPTGAGEPQHF	TGTGCCAGCAGCGCCCGACCGACAGGGGCAGGCGAGCCCCAGCATTTT
TRBD1	TRBV6-2/TRBV6-3	-	TRBJ2-4	CASSEGGQGYIQYF	TGTGCCAGCAGCGAGGGGGGACAGGGTTACATTCAGTACTTC
-	TRBV5-6	-	TRBJ2-1	CASSLAGVPSYNEQFF	TGTGCCAGCAGCTTGGCGGGAGTCCCCTCCTACAATGAGCAGTTCTTC
-	TRBV30	-	TRBJ2-2	CAWSTWGDTGELFF	TGTGCCTGGAGTACCTGGGGAGACACCGGGGAGCTGTTTTTT
-	TRBV6-5	-	TRBJ1-2	CASSRSEWWAHGYTF	TGTGCCAGCAGCCGCTCTGAATGGTGGGCGCATGGCTACACCTTC
-	TRBV5-6	-	TRBJ1-3	CASSLGAGAGNTIYF	TGTGCCAGCAGCTTGGGGGCAGGGGCTGGAAACACCATATATTTT
-	TRBV6-2/TRBV6-3	-	TRBJ1-1	CASSYVGRSTEAFF	TGTGCCAGCAGTTACGTGGGGAGAAGCACTGAAGCTTTCTTT
-	TRBV10-3	few	TRBJ2-5	CAISESTGQETQYF	TGTGCCATCAGTGAGTCGACGGGGCAAGAGACCCAGTACTTC
-	TRBV4-3	-	TRBJ1-2	CASSQDRGGNYGYTF	TGCGCCAGCAGCCAAGATAGGGGAGGAAACTATGGCTACACCTTC
-	TRBV2	-	TRBJ1-1	CASATFVRGKEAFF	TGTGCCAGCGCCACATTCGTTAGGGGTAAGGAAGCTTTCTTT
TRBD2	TRBV19	-	TRBJ2-1	CASSMVAGIYNEQFF	TGTGCCAGTAGTATGGTAGCGGGGATATACAATGAGCAGTTCTTC
TRBD1	TRBV19	-	TRBJ2-4	CASRPGTAENIQYF	TGTGCCAGTCGGCCTGGGACAGCGGAAAACATTCAGTACTTC
-	TRBV6-6	-	TRBJ1-6	CASRSPGLTNSPLHF	TGTGCCAGCAGAAGTCCGGGACTGACGAATTCACCCCTCCACTTT
TRBD2	TRBV30	-	TRBJ2-1	CAWSPLGGGSYNEQFF	TGTGCCTGGAGTCCCCTGGGGGGAGGGTCCTACAATGAGCAGTTCTTC
TRBD1	TRBV19	-	TRBJ2-3	CASRKGASGSTDTQYF	TGTGCCAGTAGGAAGGGGGCCTCGGGTAGCACAGATACGCAGTATTTT